Following are 7 T cell receptor beta chains from one sample sequenced in a study of cytomegalovirus exposure and HLA in healthy donors. The PCR was carried out with 60 Vbeta primers and 13 Jbeta primers. Clones were read by immunoSEQ multiplex PCR, and TCRdb kept only the in-frame ones, dropping some. Of over 150,000 clones listed, about 77% are singletons. The specimen was PBMCs. These receptors were taken from a woman aged 30 to 39 in good health and CMV-seronegative.

This clone has only one observation. The genes are TRBV2 and TRBJ1-1; weak D call: TRBD1 (5 bases). Germline CDR1 is SNHLY and CDR2 is FYNNEI. V was pared by 7 bases and J by 1 base, with 16 bases between. This CDR3 has 15 amino acids. The CDR3 bases are TGTGCCAGCAAAGGGGCCCCGGGAGCGAACACTGAAGCTTTCTTT. Residues: CASKGAPGANTEAFF.

The rearrangement uses TRBV5-6 and TRBJ2-1, with TRBD2 matching 9 bases. V gave up 4 bases and J gave up 6 bases; unmatched junction bases: 11. Germline assignment: CDR1 SGHDT and CDR2 YYEEEE. The CDR3 is 16 residues long. CDR3 nucleotides: TGTGCCAGCAGCCCGACCTCAGCGGGAGGACCCAATGAGCAGTTCTTC. It is translated as CASSPTSAGGPNEQFF.

V gene TRBV28 combines with J gene TRBJ2-7; 7 bases are a match to TRBD2. The CDR3 is 15 amino acids. Germline V lookup: CDR1 MDHEN, CDR2 SYDVKM. The V and J ends lost 4 bases and 4 bases, in that order; junction bases with no gene match: 10. CDR3 nucleotide sequence: TGTGCCAGCAGTTCGCCGGGACTAATACCTTACGAGCAGTACTTC. Translated: CASSSPGLIPYEQYF.

The chain combines TRBV5-1 with TRBJ2-5, with a weak D call TRBD2 (5 bases). The CDR3 is 14 residues long. Per the germline V gene, CDR1 is SGHRS and CDR2 is YFSETQ. V shed 1 base and J shed 5 bases, with 12 bases lying between them. Here the CDR3 DNA reads TGCGCCAGCAGCTTGTACGGGAACCGGGAGACCCAGTACTTC. It is translated as CASSLYGNRETQYF.

A few counts support this clone. The chain joins TRBV13 to TRBJ2-3, with TRBD1 as a possible D gene (6 bases). Between the trimmed V and J ends, which lost 6 bases and 2 bases, there was a span of 12 bases. Germline V gene sequence: CDR1 PRHDT, CDR2 FYEKMQ (reference sequence). The CDR3 extends over 14 amino acids. Here the CDR3 DNA reads TGTGCCAGCAGGCCAGGGGCGCTCACAGATACGCAGTATTTT. It specifies CASRPGALTDTQYF.

CDR3 nucleotides: TGTGCCAGCAGTCCGGGGTCACAGGGGTCCTACTACGAGCAGTACTTC. Protein: CASSPGSQGSYYEQYF. The V and J genes are TRBV28 and TRBJ2-7, with 7 bases matching TRBD1. The CDR3 is made up of 16 amino acids. Germline V gene lookup returns CDR1 MDHEN and CDR2 SYDVKM. With V trimmed by 5 bases and J by 3 bases, 13 bases remained unmatched.

This clone has just one count. The chain uses TRBV10-3 and TRBJ1-1; TRBD1 matches 9 bases. From germline, CDR1 is ENHRY and CDR2 SYGVKD. This CDR3 has 12 residues. J lost 5 bases, V lost 10 bases, and 5 bases had no gene match. The DNA of the CDR3 is TGTGCCACCCGGACAGGGGAAACTGAAGCTTTCTTT. This translates into CATRTGETEAFF.